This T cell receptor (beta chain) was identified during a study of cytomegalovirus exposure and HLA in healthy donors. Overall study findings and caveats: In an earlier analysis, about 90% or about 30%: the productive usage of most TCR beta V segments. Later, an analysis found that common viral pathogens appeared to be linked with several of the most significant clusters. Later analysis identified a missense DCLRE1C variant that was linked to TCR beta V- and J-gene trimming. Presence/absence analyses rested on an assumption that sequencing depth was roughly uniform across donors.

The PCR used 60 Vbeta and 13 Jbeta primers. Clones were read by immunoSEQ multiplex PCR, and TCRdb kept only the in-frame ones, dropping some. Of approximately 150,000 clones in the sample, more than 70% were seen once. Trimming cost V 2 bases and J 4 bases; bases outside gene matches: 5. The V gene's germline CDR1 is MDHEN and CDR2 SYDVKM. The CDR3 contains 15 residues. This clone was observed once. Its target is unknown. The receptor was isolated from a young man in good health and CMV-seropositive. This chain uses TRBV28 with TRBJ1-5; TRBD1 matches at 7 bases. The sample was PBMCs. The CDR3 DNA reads TGTGCCAGCAGTTTAAAAGACAGGGAAAATCAGCCCCAGCATTTT. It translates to CASSLKDRENQPQHF.